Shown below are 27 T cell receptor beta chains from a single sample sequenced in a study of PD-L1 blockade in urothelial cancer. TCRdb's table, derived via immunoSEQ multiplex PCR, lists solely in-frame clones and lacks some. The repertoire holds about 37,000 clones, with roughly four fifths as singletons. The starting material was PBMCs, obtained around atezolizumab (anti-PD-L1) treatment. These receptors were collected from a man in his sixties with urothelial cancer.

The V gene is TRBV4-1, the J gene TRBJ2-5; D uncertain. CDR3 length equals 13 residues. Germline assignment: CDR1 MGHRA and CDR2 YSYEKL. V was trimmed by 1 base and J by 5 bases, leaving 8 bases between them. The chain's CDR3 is CASSQVVRETQYF. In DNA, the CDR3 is TGCGCCAGCAGCCAAGTGGTTCGGGAGACCCAGTACTTC.

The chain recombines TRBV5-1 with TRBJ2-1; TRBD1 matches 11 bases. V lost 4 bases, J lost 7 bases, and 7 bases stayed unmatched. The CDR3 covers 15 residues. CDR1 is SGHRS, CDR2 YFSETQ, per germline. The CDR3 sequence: CASSPGQGDRNEQFF. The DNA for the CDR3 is TGCGCCAGCAGCCCGGGACAGGGGGACAGGAATGAGCAGTTCTTC. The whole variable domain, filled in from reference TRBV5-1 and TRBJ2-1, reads KAGVTQTPRYLIKTRGQQVTLSCSPISGHRSVSWYQQTPGQGLQFLFEYFSETQRNKGNFPGRFSGRQFSNSRSEMNVSTLELGDSALYLCASSPGQGDRNEQFFGPGTRLTVL.

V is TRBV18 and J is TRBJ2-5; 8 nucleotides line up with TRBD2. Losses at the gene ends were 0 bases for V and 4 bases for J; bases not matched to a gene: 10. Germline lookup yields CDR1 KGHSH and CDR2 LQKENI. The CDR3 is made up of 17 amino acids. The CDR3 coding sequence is TGTGCCAGCTCACCACCTATTCCGGGGGGGGCAGGAGAGACCCAGTACTTC. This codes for CASSPPIPGGAGETQYF.

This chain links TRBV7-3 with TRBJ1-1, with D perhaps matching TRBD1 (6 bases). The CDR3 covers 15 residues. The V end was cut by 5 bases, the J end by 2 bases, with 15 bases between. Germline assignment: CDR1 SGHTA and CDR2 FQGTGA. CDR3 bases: TGTGCCAGCAGCCCCCTGGGGGGGCTTAACACTGAAGCTTTCTTT. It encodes CASSPLGGLNTEAFF.

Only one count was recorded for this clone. The CDR3 nucleotides read TGTGCCAGCAGTTTAGGGGGACAGGGGTTCGAGCAGTACTTC. This codes for CASSLGGQGFEQYF. The chain employs TRBV28 and TRBJ2-7; 10 bases map to TRBD1. This CDR3 spans 14 amino acids. CDR1 is MDHEN, CDR2 SYDVKM, per germline. Unmatched junction bases numbered 4, after V lost 2 bases and J lost 6 bases.

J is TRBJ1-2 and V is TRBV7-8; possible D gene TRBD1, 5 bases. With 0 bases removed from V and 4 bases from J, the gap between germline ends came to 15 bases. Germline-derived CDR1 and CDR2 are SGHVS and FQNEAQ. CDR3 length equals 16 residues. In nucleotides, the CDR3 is TGTGCCAGCAGCTTAGCGGGGGGAATTCGCGGCTATGGCTACACCTTC. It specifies CASSLAGGIRGYGYTF.

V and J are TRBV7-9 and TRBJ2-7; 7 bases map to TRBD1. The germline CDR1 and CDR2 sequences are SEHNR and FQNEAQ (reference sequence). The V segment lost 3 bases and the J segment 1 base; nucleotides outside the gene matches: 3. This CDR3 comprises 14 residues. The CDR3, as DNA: TGTGCCAGCAGCTTGGGGACAGAGTCCTACGAGCAGTACTTC. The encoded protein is CASSLGTESYEQYF.

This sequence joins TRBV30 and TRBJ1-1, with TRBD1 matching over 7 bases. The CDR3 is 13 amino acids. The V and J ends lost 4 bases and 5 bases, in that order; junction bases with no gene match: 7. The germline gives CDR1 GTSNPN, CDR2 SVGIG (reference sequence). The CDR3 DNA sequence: TGTGCCTGGACGACAGGGATTCAAACTGAAGCTTTCTTT. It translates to CAWTTGIQTEAFF.

The CDR3 region has the DNA TGTGCCAGCAGCTTGCAGACGACCCGGGGTGAAAAACTGTTTTTT. Protein: CASSLQTTRGEKLFF. V and J are TRBV5-6 and TRBJ1-4; no reliable D call. Trimming left V 1 base short and J 7 bases short, with 14 bases between. CDR3 length: 15 residues. Per germline, CDR1 SGHDT and CDR2 YYEEEE.

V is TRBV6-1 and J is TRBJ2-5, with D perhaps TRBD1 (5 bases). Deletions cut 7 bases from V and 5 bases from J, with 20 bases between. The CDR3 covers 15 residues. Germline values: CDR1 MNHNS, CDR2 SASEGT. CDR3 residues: CASMREAGRTETQYF. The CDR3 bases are TGTGCCAGCATGAGAGAGGCAGGGCGCACGGAGACCCAGTACTTC.

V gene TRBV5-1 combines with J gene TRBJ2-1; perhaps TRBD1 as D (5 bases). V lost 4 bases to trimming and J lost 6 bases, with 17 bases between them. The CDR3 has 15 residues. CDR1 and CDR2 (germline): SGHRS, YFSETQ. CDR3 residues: CASSPGHPRANEQFF. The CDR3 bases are TGCGCCAGCAGCCCTGGACACCCTAGGGCCAATGAGCAGTTCTTC.

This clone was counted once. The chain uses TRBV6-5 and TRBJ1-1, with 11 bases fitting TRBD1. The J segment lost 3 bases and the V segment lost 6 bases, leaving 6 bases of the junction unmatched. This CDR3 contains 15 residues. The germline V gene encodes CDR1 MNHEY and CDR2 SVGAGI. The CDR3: CASRRTGGLDTEAFF. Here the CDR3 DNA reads TGTGCCAGCAGAAGGACAGGGGGCTTGGACACTGAAGCTTTCTTT.

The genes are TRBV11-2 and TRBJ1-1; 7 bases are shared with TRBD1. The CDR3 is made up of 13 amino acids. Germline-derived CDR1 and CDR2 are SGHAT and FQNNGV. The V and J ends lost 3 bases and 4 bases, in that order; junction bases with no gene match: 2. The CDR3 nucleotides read TGTGCCAGCAGCTTGGGGACAGCCACTGAAGCTTTCTTT. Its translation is CASSLGTATEAFF.

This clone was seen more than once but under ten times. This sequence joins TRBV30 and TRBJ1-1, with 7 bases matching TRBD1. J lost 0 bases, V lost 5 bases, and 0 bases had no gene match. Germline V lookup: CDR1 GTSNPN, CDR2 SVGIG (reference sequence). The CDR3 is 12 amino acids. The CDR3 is CAWDRVNTEAFF. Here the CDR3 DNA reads TGTGCCTGGGACAGGGTGAACACTGAAGCTTTCTTT.

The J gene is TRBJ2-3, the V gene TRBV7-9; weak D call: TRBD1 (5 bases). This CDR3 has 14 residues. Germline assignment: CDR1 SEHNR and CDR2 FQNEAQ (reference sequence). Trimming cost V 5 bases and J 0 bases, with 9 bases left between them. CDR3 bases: TGTGCCAGCAGCCCCCCAGGGAGCACAGATACGCAGTATTTT. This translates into CASSPPGSTDTQYF.

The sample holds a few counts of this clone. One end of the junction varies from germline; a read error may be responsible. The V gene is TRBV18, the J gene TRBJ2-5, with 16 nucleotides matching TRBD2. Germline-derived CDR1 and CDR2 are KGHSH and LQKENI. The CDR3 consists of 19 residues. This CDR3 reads CASSPPGLAGGPEQETQYF. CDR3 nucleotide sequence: TGTGCCAGCTCTCCACCGGGACTAGCGGGGGGGCCGGAACAAGAGACCCAGTACTTC.

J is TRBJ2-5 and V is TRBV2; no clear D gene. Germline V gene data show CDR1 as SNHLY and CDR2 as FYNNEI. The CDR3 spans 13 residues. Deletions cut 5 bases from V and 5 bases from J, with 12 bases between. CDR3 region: CASSKEARETQYF. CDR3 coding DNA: TGTGCCAGCAGTAAAGAAGCCAGGGAGACCCAGTACTTC.

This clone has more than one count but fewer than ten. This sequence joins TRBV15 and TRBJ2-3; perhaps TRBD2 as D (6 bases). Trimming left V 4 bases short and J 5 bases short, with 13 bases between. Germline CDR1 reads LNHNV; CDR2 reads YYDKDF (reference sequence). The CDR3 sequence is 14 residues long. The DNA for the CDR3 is TGTGCCACCAGCAAAGGGAGGTCTGGAGATACGCAGTATTTT. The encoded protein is CATSKGRSGDTQYF.

CDR3 in amino acids: CASSSRDYNEQFF. The CDR3 bases are TGCGCCAGCAGTTCACGGGATTACAATGAGCAGTTCTTC. The chain has TRBV5-1 and TRBJ2-1; a possible D gene is TRBD2 (5 bases). CDR3 length: 13 residues. Trimming shortened V by 5 bases and J by 4 bases, and 10 bases separated the two germline ends. The germline V gene encodes CDR1 SGHRS and CDR2 YFSETQ.

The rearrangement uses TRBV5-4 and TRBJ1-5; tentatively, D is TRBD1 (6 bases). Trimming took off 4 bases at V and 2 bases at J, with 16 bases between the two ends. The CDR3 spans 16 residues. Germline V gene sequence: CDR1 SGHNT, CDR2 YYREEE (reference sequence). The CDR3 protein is CASSTNRARGNQPQHF. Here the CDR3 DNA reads TGTGCCAGCAGCACCAACAGGGCGAGGGGCAATCAGCCCCAGCATTTT.

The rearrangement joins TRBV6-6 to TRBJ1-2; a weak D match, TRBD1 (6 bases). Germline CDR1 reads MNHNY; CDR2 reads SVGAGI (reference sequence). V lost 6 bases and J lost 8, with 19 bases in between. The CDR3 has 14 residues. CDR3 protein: CASRRGQGTRGYTF. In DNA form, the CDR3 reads TGTGCCAGCAGAAGAGGCCAGGGGACCCGGGGCTACACCTTC.

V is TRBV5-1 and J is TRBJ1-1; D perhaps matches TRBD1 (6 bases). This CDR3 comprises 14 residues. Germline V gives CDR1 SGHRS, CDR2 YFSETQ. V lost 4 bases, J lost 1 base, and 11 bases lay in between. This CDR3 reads CASSTGTSNTEAFF. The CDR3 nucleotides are TGCGCCAGCAGCACAGGGACATCGAACACTGAAGCTTTCTTT.

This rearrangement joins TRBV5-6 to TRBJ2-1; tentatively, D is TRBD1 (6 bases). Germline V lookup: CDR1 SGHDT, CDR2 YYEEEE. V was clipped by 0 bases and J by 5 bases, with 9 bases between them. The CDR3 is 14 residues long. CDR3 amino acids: CASSLVQGNNEQFF. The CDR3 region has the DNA TGTGCCAGCAGCTTGGTTCAGGGGAACAATGAGCAGTTCTTC.

The DNA for the CDR3 is TGTGCCAGCAGCCCCCCGGAGCAGGGAGGAGGGTATGAAAAACTGTTTTTT. Encoded protein: CASSPPEQGGGYEKLFF. The V gene is TRBV7-2, the J gene TRBJ1-4, with D perhaps matching TRBD1 (5 bases). There are 17 residues in the CDR3. Germline CDR1 and CDR2: SGHTA and FQGNSA. V was shortened by 5 bases and J by 6 bases, with 22 bases between the two germline ends.

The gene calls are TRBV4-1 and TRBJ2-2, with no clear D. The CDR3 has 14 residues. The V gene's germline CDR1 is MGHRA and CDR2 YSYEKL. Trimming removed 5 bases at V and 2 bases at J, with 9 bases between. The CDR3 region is CASSRGGNTGELFF. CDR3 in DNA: TGCGCCAGCAGCAGAGGCGGAAACACCGGGGAGCTGTTTTTT.

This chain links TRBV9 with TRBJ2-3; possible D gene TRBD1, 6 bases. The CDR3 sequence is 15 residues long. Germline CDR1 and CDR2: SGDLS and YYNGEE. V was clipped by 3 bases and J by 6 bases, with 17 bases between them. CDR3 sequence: CASSALTGRADTQYF. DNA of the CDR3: TGTGCCAGCAGCGCCCTTACAGGGAGAGCGGATACGCAGTATTTT.

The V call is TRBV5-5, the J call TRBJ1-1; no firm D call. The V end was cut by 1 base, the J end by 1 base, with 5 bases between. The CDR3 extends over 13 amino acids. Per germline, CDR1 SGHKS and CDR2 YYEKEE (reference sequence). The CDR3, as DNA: TGTGCCAGCAGCTTGCGGGGGAACACTGAAGCTTTCTTT. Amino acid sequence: CASSLRGNTEAFF.